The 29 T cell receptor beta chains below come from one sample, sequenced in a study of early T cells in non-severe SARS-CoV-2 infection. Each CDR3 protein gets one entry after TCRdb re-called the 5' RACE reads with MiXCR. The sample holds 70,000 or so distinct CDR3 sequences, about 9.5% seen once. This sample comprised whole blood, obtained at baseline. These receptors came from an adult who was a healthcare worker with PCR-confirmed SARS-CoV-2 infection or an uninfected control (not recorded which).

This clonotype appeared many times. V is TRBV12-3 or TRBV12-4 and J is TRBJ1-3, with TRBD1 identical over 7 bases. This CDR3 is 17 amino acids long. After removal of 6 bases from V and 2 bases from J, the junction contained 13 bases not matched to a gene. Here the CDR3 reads CASSPVKQGITGNTIYF. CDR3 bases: TGTGCCAGCAGCCCGGTAAAACAGGGGATAACTGGAAACACCATATATTTT.

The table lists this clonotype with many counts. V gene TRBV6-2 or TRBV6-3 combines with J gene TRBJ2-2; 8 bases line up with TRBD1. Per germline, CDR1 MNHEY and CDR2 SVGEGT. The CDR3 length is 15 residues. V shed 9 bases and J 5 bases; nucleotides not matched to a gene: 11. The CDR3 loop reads CASSPRTGKTGELFF. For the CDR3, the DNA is TGTGCCAGTTCACCGCGGACAGGGAAGACCGGGGAGCTGTTTTTT.

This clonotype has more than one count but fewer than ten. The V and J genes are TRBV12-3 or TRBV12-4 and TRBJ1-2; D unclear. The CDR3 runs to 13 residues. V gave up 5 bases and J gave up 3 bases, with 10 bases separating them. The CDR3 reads CASSMGWYYGYTF. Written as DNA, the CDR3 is TGTGCCAGCAGTATGGGGTGGTACTATGGCTACACCTTC.

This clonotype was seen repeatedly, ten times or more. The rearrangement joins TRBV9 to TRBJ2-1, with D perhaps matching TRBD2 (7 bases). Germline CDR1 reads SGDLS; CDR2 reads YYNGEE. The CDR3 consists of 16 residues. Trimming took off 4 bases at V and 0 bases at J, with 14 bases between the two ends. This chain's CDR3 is CASSPPGGFSYNEQFF. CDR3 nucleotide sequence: TGTGCCAGCAGCCCCCCGGGGGGCTTCTCCTACAATGAGCAGTTCTTC.

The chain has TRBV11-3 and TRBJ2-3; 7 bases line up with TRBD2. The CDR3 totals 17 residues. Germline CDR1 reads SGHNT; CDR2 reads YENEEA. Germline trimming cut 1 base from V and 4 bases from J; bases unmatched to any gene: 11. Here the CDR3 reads CASSLGLADLMADTQYF. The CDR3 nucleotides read TGTGCCAGCAGCTTAGGTCTAGCGGATCTCATGGCAGATACGCAGTATTTT.

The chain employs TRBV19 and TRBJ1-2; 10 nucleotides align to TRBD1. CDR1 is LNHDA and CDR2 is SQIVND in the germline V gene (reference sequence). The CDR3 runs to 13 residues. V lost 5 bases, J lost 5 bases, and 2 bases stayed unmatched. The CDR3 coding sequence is TGTGCCAGTAGTCCGGACAGGGGGTATGGCTACACCTTC. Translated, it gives CASSPDRGYGYTF.

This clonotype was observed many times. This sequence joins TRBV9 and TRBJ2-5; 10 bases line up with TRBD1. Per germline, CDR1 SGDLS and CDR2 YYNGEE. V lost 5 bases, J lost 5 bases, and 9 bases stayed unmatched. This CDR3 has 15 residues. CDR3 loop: CASSLPGQGPETQYF. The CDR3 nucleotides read TGTGCCAGCAGTTTACCGGGACAGGGGCCCGAGACCCAGTACTTC.

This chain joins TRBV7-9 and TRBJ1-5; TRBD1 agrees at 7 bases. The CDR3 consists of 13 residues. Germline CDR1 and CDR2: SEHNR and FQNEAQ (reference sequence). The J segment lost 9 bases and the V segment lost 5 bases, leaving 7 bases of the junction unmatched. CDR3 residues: CASSRDSDGPQHF. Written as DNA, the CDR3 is TGTGCCAGCAGCCGGGACAGCGATGGGCCCCAGCATTTT. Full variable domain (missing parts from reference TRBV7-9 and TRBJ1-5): DTGVSQNPRHKITKRGQNVTFRCDPISEHNRLYWYRQTLGQGPEFLTYFQNEAQLEKSRLLSDRFSAERPKGSFSTLEIQRTEQGDSAMYLCASSRDSDGPQHFGDGTRLSIL.

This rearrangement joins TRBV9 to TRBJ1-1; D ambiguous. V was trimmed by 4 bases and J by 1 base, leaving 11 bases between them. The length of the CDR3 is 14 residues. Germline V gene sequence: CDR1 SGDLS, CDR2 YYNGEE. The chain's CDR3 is CASSLEGWNTEAFF. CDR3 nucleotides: TGTGCCAGCAGCCTGGAGGGCTGGAACACTGAAGCTTTCTTT.

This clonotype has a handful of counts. CDR3 sequence (DNA): TGTGCCATCAGTTTCGGGGGCGAGGGCGAGCAGTACTTC. Its translation: CAISFGGEGEQYF. V gene TRBV10-3 combines with J gene TRBJ2-7, with D possibly being TRBD1 or TRBD2 (6 bases each). Germline CDR1 is ENHRY and CDR2 is SYGVKD. CDR3 size: 13 residues. V was shortened by 5 bases and J by 6 bases, with 14 bases between the two germline ends.

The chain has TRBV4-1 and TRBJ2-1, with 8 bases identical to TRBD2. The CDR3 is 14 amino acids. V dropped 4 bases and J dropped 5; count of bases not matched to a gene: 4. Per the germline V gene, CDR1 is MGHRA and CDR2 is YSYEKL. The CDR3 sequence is CASSRGGLNNEQFF. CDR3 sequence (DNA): TGCGCCAGCAGCCGCGGGGGGTTAAACAATGAGCAGTTCTTC.

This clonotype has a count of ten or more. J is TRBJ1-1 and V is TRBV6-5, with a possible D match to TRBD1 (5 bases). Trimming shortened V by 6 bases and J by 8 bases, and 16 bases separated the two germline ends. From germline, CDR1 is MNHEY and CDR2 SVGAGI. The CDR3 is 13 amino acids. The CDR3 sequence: CASRLGGSQEAFF. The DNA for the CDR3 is TGTGCCAGCAGACTGGGGGGTAGTCAAGAAGCTTTCTTT.

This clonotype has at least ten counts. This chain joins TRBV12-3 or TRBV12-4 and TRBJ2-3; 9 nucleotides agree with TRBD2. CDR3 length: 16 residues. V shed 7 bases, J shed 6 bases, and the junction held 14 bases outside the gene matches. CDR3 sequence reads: CASTGSGGPRADTQYF. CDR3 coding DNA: TGTGCCAGCACCGGTAGCGGGGGCCCCCGCGCTGATACGCAGTATTTT.

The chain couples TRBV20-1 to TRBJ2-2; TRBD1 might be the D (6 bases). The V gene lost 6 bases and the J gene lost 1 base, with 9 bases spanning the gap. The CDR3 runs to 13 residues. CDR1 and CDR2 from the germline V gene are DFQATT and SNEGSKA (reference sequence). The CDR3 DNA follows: TGCAGTGCGCAACAGGGGAACACCGGGGAGCTGTTTTTT. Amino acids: CSAQQGNTGELFF.

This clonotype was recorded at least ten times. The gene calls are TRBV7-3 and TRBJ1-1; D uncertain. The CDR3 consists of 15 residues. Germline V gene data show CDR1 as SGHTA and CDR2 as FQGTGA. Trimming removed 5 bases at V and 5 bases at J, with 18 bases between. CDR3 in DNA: TGTGCCAGCAGCAAAACAAAGGATCTAGGAACTGAAGCTTTCTTT. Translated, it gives CASSKTKDLGTEAFF.

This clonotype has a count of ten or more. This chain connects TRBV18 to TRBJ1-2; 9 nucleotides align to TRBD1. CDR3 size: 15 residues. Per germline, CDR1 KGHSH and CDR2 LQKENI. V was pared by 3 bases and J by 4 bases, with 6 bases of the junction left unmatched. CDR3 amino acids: CASSPEQGAGYGYTF. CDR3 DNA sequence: TGTGCCAGCTCACCCGAACAGGGGGCGGGCTATGGCTACACCTTC. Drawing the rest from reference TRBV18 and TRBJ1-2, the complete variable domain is NAGVMQNPRHLVRRRGQEARLRCSPMKGHSHVYWYRQLPEEGLKFMVYLQKENIIDESGMPKERFSAEFPKEGPSILRIQQVVRGDSAAYFCASSPEQGAGYGYTFGSGTRLTVV.

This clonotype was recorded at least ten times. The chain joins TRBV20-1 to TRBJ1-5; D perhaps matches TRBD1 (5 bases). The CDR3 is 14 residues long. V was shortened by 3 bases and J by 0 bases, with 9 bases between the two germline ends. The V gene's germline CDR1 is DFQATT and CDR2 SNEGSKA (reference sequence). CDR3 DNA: TGCAGTGCTAGCGGGGGATATAGCAATCAGCCCCAGCATTTT. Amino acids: CSASGGYSNQPQHF.

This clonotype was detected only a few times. The CDR3 here is CASSPIQNTGELFF. The CDR3 DNA sequence: TGTGCCAGCAGTCCAATTCAAAACACCGGGGAGCTGTTTTTT. The gene calls are TRBV7-3 and TRBJ2-2, with D unclear. The CDR3 extends over 14 amino acids. V was clipped by 6 bases and J by 2 bases, with 10 bases between them. Germline V lookup: CDR1 SGHTA, CDR2 FQGTGA.

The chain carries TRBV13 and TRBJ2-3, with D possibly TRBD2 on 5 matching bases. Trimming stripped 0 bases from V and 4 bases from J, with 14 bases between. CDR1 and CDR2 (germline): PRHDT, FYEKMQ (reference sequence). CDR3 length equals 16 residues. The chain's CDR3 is CASSLGGAEVADTQYF. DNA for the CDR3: TGTGCCAGCAGCTTAGGCGGAGCGGAGGTCGCAGATACGCAGTATTTT.

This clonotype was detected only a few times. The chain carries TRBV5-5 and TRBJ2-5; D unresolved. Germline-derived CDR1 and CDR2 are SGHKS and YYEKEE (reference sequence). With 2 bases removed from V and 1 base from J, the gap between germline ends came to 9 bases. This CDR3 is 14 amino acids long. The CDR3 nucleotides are TGTGCCAGCAGCTTAACAGCGATCCAAGAGACCCAGTACTTC. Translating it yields CASSLTAIQETQYF.

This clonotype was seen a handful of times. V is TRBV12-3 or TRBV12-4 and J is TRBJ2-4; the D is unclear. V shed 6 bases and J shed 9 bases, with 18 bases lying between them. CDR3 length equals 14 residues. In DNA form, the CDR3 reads TGTGCCAGCAGCACAGCCGATATCCGGGTCATTCAGTACTTC. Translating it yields CASSTADIRVIQYF.

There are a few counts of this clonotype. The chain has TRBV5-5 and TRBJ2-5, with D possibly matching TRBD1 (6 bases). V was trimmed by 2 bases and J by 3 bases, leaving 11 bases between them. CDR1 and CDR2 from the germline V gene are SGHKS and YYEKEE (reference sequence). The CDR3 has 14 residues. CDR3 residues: CASSLIQGKETQYF. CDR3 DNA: TGTGCCAGCAGCTTAATTCAGGGGAAAGAGACCCAGTACTTC. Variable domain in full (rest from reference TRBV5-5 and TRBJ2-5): DAGVTQSPTHLIKTRGQQVTLRCSPISGHKSVSWYQQVLGQGPQFIFQYYEKEERGRGNFPDRFSARQFPNYSSELNVNALLLGDSALYLCASSLIQGKETQYFGPGTRLLVL.

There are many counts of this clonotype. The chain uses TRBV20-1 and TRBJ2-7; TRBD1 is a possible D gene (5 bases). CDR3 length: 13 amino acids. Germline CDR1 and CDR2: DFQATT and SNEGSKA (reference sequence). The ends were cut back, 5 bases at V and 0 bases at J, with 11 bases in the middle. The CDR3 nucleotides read TGCAGTGCTGGGAAGGGGTCCTCCTACGAGCAGTACTTC. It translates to CSAGKGSSYEQYF.

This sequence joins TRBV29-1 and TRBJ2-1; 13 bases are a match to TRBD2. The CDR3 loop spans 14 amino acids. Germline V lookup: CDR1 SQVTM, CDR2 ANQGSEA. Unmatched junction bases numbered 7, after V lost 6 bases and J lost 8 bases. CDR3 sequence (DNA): TGCAGCGTCATGACTAGCGGGGGGTTAGATGAGCAGTTCTTC. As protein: CSVMTSGGLDEQFF.

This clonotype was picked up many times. In DNA form, the CDR3 reads TGTGCCAGCAGTGAAGCAACCAGCGATGAGCAGTTCTTC. Its protein product is CASSEATSDEQFF. This chain joins TRBV2 and TRBJ2-1; D remains unclear. The CDR3 is made up of 13 amino acids. Trimming left V 0 bases short and J 8 bases short, with 8 bases between. Germline V CDR1 and CDR2: SNHLY, FYNNEI. Full variable domain (remainder filled in from reference TRBV2 and TRBJ2-1): EPEVTQTPSHQVTQMGQEVILRCVPISNHLYFYWYRQILGQKVEFLVSFYNNEISEKSEIFDDQFSVERPDGSNFTLKIRSTKLEDSAMYFCASSEATSDEQFFGPGTRLTVL.

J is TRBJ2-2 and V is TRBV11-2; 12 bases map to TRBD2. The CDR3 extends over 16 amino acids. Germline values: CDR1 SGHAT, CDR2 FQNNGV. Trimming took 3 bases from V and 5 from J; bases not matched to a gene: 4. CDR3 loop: CASSLKGLAGTGELFF. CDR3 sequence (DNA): TGTGCCAGCAGCTTGAAGGGACTAGCGGGTACCGGGGAGCTGTTTTTT.

The CDR3 DNA reads TGTGCCAGCAGTTTACAGGGGACCCCGAACACCGGGGAGCTGTTTTTT. This gives the protein CASSLQGTPNTGELFF. The gene calls are TRBV6-5 and TRBJ2-2; 7 bases fit TRBD1. Germline V gene lookup returns CDR1 MNHEY and CDR2 SVGAGI. The CDR3 runs to 16 residues. With V trimmed by 4 bases and J by 0 bases, 5 bases remained unmatched.

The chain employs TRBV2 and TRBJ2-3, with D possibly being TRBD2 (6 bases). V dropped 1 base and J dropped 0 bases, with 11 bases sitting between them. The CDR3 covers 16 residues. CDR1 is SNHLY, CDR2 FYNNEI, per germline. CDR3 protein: CASSEGAGTSTDTQYF. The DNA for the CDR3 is TGTGCCAGCAGTGAAGGTGCGGGGACGAGCACAGATACGCAGTATTTT.

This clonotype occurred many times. The CDR3 DNA reads as TGCGCCAGCAGCCAACAACCAGGGGCGGCAGGGGATAACACCGGGGAGCTGTTTTTT. Its protein product is CASSQQPGAAGDNTGELFF. The chain joins TRBV4-1 to TRBJ2-2; D perhaps matches TRBD1 (6 bases). V lost 2 bases, J lost 2 bases, and 21 bases lay in between. The CDR3 runs to 19 residues. The germline gives CDR1 MGHRA, CDR2 YSYEKL.